This T cell receptor beta chain was observed in a study of T-cell reconstitution after alpha-beta-depleted transplantation in children. Unique molecular identifiers were used to barcode this TCRbeta library. TCRdb re-analysed the PCR reads in MiXCR, keeping a single row per CDR3 protein. The top ten clones hold just over 35% of a sample with a few hundred thousand distinct CDR3 sequences, over 25% of them seen once. V gave up 1 base and J gave up 6 bases; unmatched junction bases: 4. The length of the CDR3 is 16 residues. Per germline, CDR1 LNHNV and CDR2 YYDKDF (reference sequence). This clonotype originated in a boy younger than two with Wiskott-Aldrich syndrome, due to receive a stem cell transplant. The V and J genes are TRBV15 and TRBJ2-3, with 13 bases matching TRBD2. The source material was PBMCs, sampled before TCRalphabeta/CD19-depleted stem cell transplant. CDR3 region: CATSRGTSGSEDTQYF. In DNA form, the CDR3 reads TGTGCCACCAGCAGAGGGACTAGCGGGAGTGAGGATACGCAGTATTTT.